This TCR beta chain was identified in a study of CXCR3-negative and CXCR3-positive naive CD8 T cells. Study outcomes and limitations: Hydrophobicity was higher for TRB CDR3s found in CXCR3-positive naive cells than in CXCR3-negative naive cells. Cryopreservation partially lowered CXCR3 expression, so most assays used fresh PBMCs.

Regarding this clonotype: Its antigen is unidentified.

UMI-labeled TRB cDNA libraries were prepared by 5' RACE. TCRdb re-called the 5' RACE reads and gives one entry per CDR3 protein, without DNA. This sample's table has about 50,000 distinct CDR3 sequences. This CDR3 has 16 residues. The germline V gene has CDR1 SGHNT and CDR2 YENEEA. Sorts that each held 270,000 or so cells were run in triplicate for every CD8+ T cell subset. Naive CD8+ T cells showed a CD45RO-CCR7+CD27+CD95- phenotype. The genes are TRBV11-3 and TRBJ2-2; the D gene TCRdb calls, TRBD2, cannot be checked with no DNA. The TCR originated in a human donor in good health. Some clones in this sample may be carry-over from other donors' samples. The sample was naive CXCR3+ CD8+ T cells from blood. The subset denotes: CD45RO-CCR7+CD27+CD95- naive CD8+ T cells expressing CXCR3 (TNR3+). CDR3 sequence: CASSSRSLADTGELFF.